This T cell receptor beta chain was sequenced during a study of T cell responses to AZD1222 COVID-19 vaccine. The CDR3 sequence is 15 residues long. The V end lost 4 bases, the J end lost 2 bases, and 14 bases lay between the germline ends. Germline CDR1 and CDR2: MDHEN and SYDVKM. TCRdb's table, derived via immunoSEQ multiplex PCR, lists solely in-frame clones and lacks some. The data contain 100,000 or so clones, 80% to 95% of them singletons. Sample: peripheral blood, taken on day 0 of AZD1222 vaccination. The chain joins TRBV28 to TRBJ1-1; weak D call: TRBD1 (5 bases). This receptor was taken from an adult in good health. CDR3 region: CASSSAEGVNTEAFF. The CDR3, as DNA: TGTGCCAGCAGTTCCGCTGAAGGGGTAAACACTGAAGCTTTCTTT.